The 18 T cell receptor beta chains below come from one sample, sequenced in a study of shared clonotypes between healthy human individuals. Assay used: immunoSEQ multiplex PCR; TCRdb lists only in-frame clones, some missing. The table lists about 2.4 million clones, 90% to 95% of them singletons, with approximately 0.35% in the top ten. The sample comprised naive CD4+ T cells from PBMCs. Subset given: CD45RA+ positively selected. Receptors were obtained from a man between 18 and 29 years old in good health. Some clones in this sample may be carry-over from other donors' samples.

This chain connects TRBV5-1 to TRBJ1-4; D is possibly TRBD1 (5 bases). The CDR3 covers 13 residues. Trimming cost V 2 bases and J 7 bases, with 9 bases left between them. Germline V lookup: CDR1 SGHRS, CDR2 YFSETQ. CDR3 loop: CASSLGDGEKLFF. DNA of the CDR3: TGCGCCAGCAGCTTAGGGGACGGTGAAAAACTGTTTTTT.

CDR3 region: CAISGDPRLVTEAFF. The CDR3 nucleotides are TGTGCCATCAGCGGCGACCCTCGGCTAGTCACTGAAGCTTTCTTT. The chain couples TRBV10-3 to TRBJ1-1; unclear D gene. The germline gives CDR1 ENHRY, CDR2 SYGVKD. CDR3 length: 15 residues. Deletions cut 6 bases from V and 4 bases from J, with 18 bases between.

The rearrangement joins TRBV28 to TRBJ2-1, with a weak D call TRBD2 (6 bases). From germline, CDR1 is MDHEN and CDR2 SYDVKM. V dropped 6 bases and J dropped 5 bases, with 17 bases sitting between them. The CDR3 sequence is 15 residues long. CDR3: CASSFSGKGDNEQFF. The CDR3 DNA is TGTGCCAGCAGCTTTAGCGGAAAGGGCGACAATGAGCAGTTCTTC.

Points on this clone: This same CDR3 is encoded by further DNA sequences in the sample. The CDR3 protein is CASSIRGTETQYF. For the CDR3, the DNA is TGTGCCAGTAGTATCCGGGGGACAGAGACCCAGTACTTC. The gene calls are TRBV19 and TRBJ2-5, with TRBD2 as a possible D gene (6 bases). CDR1 and CDR2 (germline): LNHDA, SQIVND (reference sequence). V lost 3 bases and J 4 bases, leaving 9 bases between the germline ends. The CDR3 is 13 amino acids.

The chain carries TRBV5-8 and TRBJ1-5; TRBD1 agrees at 9 bases. Trimming removed 0 bases from V and 3 bases from J; junction bases left unmatched: 10. The length of the CDR3 is 18 residues. Germline V gene sequence: CDR1 SGHTS, CDR2 YDEGEE. CDR3 sequence: CASSLVAGTGRNNQPQHF. CDR3 DNA: TGTGCCAGCAGCTTGGTGGCCGGGACAGGGCGGAACAATCAGCCCCAGCATTTT.

The rearrangement links TRBV27 to TRBJ2-4, with D perhaps TRBD1 or TRBD2 (5 bases each). Germline-derived CDR1 and CDR2 are MNHEY and SMNVEV (reference sequence). The germline V and J ends were trimmed by 0 bases and 1 base, with 13 bases remaining between them. The CDR3 has 17 amino acids. DNA for the CDR3: TGTGCCAGCAGTTTATCGGGGGACGGTATGGCCAAAAACATTCAGTACTTC. Translating gives CASSLSGDGMAKNIQYF.

The CDR3 DNA reads as TGTGCCTGGAGAGCACCTGGACAGGGGGGCGTCTACGAGCAGTACTTC. It translates to CAWRAPGQGGVYEQYF. The V gene is TRBV30, the J gene TRBJ2-7, with 10 bases aligning to TRBD1. This CDR3 spans 16 amino acids. From germline, CDR1 is GTSNPN and CDR2 SVGIG (reference sequence). With 3 bases clipped from V and 3 bases from J, the junction kept 11 bases outside the gene matches. The variable domain in full, with the rest retrieved from reference TRBV30 and TRBJ2-7, is SQTIHQWPATLVQPVGSPLSLECTVEGTSNPNLYWYRQAAGRGLQLLFYSVGIGQISSEVPQNLSASRPQDRQFILSSKKLLLSDSGFYLCAWRAPGQGGVYEQYFGPGTRLTVT.

Of note for this clone: The sample holds other DNA sequences that translate to the same CDR3. The chain combines TRBV5-1 with TRBJ2-2; tentatively, D is TRBD1 (5 bases). V lost 0 bases and J 0 bases, leaving 6 bases between the germline ends. The CDR3 loop spans 15 amino acids. The germline CDR1 and CDR2 sequences are SGHRS and YFSETQ. CDR3 residues: CASSLARANTGELFF. The CDR3 DNA reads TGCGCCAGCAGCTTGGCCAGGGCGAACACCGGGGAGCTGTTTTTT.

The J gene is TRBJ1-2, the V gene TRBV28; possibly TRBD1 for D (5 bases). The CDR3 length is 15 residues. Germline V gene data show CDR1 as MDHEN and CDR2 as SYDVKM. Trimming took 6 bases from V and 0 from J, leaving 14 bases between them. The DNA for the CDR3 is TGTGCCAGCAGAGATCCGGGGCCACCTAACTATGGCTACACCTTC. It yields the protein CASRDPGPPNYGYTF.

This clone came up once. The V call is TRBV15, the J call TRBJ2-3, with a possible D match to TRBD2 (6 bases). Germline V CDR1 and CDR2: LNHNV, YYDKDF (reference sequence). Deletions cut 1 base from V and 1 base from J, with 12 bases between. The CDR3 has 16 residues. The CDR3 region is CATSRGLGGGTDTQYF. The CDR3 bases are TGTGCCACCAGCAGAGGGCTTGGAGGGGGCACAGATACGCAGTATTTT.

DNA for the CDR3: TGTGCCAGCAGCTTAGACGACCAGCGCGACACAGATACGCAGTATTTT. This gives the protein CASSLDDQRDTDTQYF. The chain carries TRBV7-6 and TRBJ2-3, with unresolved D. The V end was cut by 1 base, the J end by 2 bases, with 13 bases between. This CDR3 has 16 amino acids. Germline V lookup: CDR1 SGHVS, CDR2 FNYEAQ.

The V call is TRBV21-1, the J call TRBJ2-7. TRBV21-1 is a pseudogene. CDR3 length equals 11 residues. The CDR3 DNA follows: TGTGCCAGCAGCAGGGATTGCGAGCAGTACTTC. Translating gives CASSRDCEQYF.

Only one count was recorded for this clone. The chain is built from TRBV7-2 and TRBJ1-2; 7 bases map to TRBD1. The CDR3 has 14 amino acids. The J segment lost 4 bases and the V segment lost 2 bases, leaving 4 bases of the junction unmatched. Germline V lookup: CDR1 SGHTA, CDR2 FQGNSA. In DNA, the CDR3 is TGTGCCAGCAGCTTAACGGGACAGCCCTATGGCTACACCTTC. Translation gives CASSLTGQPYGYTF.

This chain joins TRBV2 and TRBJ2-1, with 10 bases lining up with TRBD2. Germline CDR1 is SNHLY and CDR2 is FYNNEI. V trimming: 6 bases; J trimming: 4 bases; junction bases outside the gene matches: 6. The CDR3 runs 15 residues. The CDR3 DNA sequence: TGTGCCAGCAGCTCTGGACTAGCGGAGTACAATGAGCAGTTCTTC. Translating it yields CASSSGLAEYNEQFF.

This rearrangement joins TRBV27 to TRBJ1-1; D ambiguous. CDR1 MNHEY and CDR2 SMNVEV come from the germline V gene (reference sequence). With 2 bases removed from V and 4 bases from J, the gap between germline ends came to 11 bases. This CDR3 is 14 amino acids long. CDR3 protein: CASSLESRPTEAFF. The CDR3 DNA follows: TGTGCCAGCAGTTTAGAGTCCCGCCCCACTGAAGCTTTCTTT.

The CDR3 DNA follows: TGCAGCGTTAAACCGGGGCAAGGGGTCTACGAGCAGTACTTC. Translated, it gives CSVKPGQGVYEQYF. V usage is TRBV29-1 and J usage is TRBJ2-7; the D call may be TRBD1 or TRBD2 (5 bases each). The CDR3 is made up of 14 amino acids. Trimming removed 5 bases from V and 3 bases from J, with 17 bases in between. CDR1 is SQVTM and CDR2 is ANQGSEA in the germline V gene.

This chain links TRBV5-1 with TRBJ2-5; 9 bases are a match to TRBD2. V gave up 0 bases and J gave up 3 bases; unmatched junction bases: 6. This CDR3 is built from 16 residues. The germline gives CDR1 SGHRS, CDR2 YFSETQ. This CDR3 reads CASSLGAGGPEETQYF. Written as DNA, the CDR3 is TGCGCCAGCAGCTTGGGAGCGGGAGGTCCTGAAGAGACCCAGTACTTC. The variable domain in full, with the rest retrieved from reference TRBV5-1 and TRBJ2-5, is KAGVTQTPRYLIKTRGQQVTLSCSPISGHRSVSWYQQTPGQGLQFLFEYFSETQRNKGNFPGRFSGRQFSNSRSEMNVSTLELGDSALYLCASSLGAGGPEETQYFGPGTRLLVL.

This rearrangement joins TRBV5-1 to TRBJ2-7, with D maybe TRBD1 (6 bases). The CDR3 sequence is 15 residues long. V was cut by 0 bases and J by 4 bases, with 14 bases left in between. The germline CDR1 and CDR2 sequences are SGHRS and YFSETQ. The CDR3, as DNA: TGCGCCAGCAGCTTGGATGGGGGCCACCGGTACGAGCAGTACTTC. It is translated as CASSLDGGHRYEQYF.